The rows below give T cell receptor beta chains drawn from one sample of a study of blood T cell repertoires in COVID-19. Sequencing used immunoSEQ multiplex PCR; TCRdb keeps in-frame clones, though not all of them. Of fewer than 300,000 clones listed, about 80% are singletons. The material sequenced was peripheral blood. The receptors stem from a woman over 75 with acute or convalescent COVID-19. CDR3s leave out the opening cysteine and the closing phenylalanine or tryptophan. Fields, in order: clone size, V gene, J gene, CDR3 protein. Clone size is shown for a subset of rows, as once, few, many or a class of expanded clone.

>.|TRBV4-1|TRBJ2-1
ASSHRGAQFYNEQF
>.|TRBV18|TRBJ1-1
ASSSREGDTEAF
>.|TRBV28|TRBJ2-7
ASSFTDRIYEQY
>.|TRBV6-5|TRBJ2-2
ASSPPRGGTGELF
>once|TRBV2|TRBJ2-3
ASRRPVPDTQY
>once|TRBV2|TRBJ2-6
ASSERFSGANVLT
>.|TRBV10-3|TRBJ2-1
AIGTAHNEQF
>.|TRBV10-1|TRBJ1-2
ASSQQGSYGYT
>.|TRBV5-1|TRBJ1-5
ASSLTGRGQPQH
>.|TRBV6-1|TRBJ2-2
ASSERGYFTGELF
>.|TRBV29-1|TRBJ1-2
SVFSPGDNYGYT
>.|TRBV5-6|TRBJ2-5
ASSAGLKETQY
>.|TRBV10-3|TRBJ2-1
AISSGGGNNEQF
>.|TRBV5-1|TRBJ2-5
ASSLGTSGQGEETQY
>.|TRBV4-1|TRBJ1-4
ASSQIRTGLYEKLF
>.|TRBV6-5|TRBJ1-5
ASSPGQYNQPQH
>.|TRBV10-3|TRBJ1-1
AISDSAAMNTEAF
>.|TRBV6-5|TRBJ2-1
ASSWRGSYNEQF
>once|TRBV7-8|TRBJ2-5
ASSSLGGPGETQY
>.|TRBV2|TRBJ2-2
ASSGQGIQPGELF